The T cell receptor beta chain described here comes from a study of cytomegalovirus exposure and HLA in healthy donors. Whole-study context: The Caucasian-associated ancestry cluster held more than 80% of 350 to 450 genotyped donors.

Use of 60 Vbeta and 13 Jbeta primers characterized the PCR. TCRdb's table, derived via immunoSEQ multiplex PCR, lists solely in-frame clones and lacks some. The sample carries approximately 150,000 clones, more than 80% recorded once. CDR1 and CDR2 (germline): SGHVS, FQNEAQ. Deletions cut 1 base from V and 4 bases from J, with 8 bases between. This CDR3 is 14 amino acids long. Points from the study as a whole: As confirmed in vitro, a few CMV-associated chains were specific for CMV antigens. Reported findings show TCR beta sequences accurately forecast HLA-A and HLA-B alleles in most subjects.

Details on this clone: As yet, its antigen is unknown.

Sample: PBMCs. The gene calls are TRBV7-8 and TRBJ1-5; no reliable D call. This clonotype originated in a woman in her thirties or forties in good health and CMV-seropositive. The CDR3 sequence is CASSLGALNQPQHF. CDR3 bases: TGTGCCAGCAGCTTAGGAGCCCTAAATCAGCCCCAGCATTTT.